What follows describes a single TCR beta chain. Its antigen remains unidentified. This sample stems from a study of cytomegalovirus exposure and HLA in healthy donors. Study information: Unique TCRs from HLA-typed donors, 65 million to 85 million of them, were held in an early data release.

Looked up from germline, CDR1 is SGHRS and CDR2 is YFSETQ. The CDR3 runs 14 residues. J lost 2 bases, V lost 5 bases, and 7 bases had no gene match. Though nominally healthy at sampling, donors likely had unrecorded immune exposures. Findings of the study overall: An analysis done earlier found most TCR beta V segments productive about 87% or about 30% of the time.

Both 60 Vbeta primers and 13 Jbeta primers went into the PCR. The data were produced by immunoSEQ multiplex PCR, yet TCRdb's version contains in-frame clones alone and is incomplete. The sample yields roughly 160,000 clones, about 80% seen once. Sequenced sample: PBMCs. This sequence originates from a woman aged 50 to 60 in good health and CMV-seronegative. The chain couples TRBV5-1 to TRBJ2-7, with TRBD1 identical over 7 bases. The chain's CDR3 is CASRTQGTAYEQYF. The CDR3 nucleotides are TGCGCCAGCAGGACTCAGGGGACAGCCTACGAGCAGTACTTC. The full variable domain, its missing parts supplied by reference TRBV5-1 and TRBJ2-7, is KAGVTQTPRYLIKTRGQQVTLSCSPISGHRSVSWYQQTPGQGLQFLFEYFSETQRNKGNFPGRFSGRQFSNSRSEMNVSTLELGDSALYLCASRTQGTAYEQYFGPGTRLTVT.